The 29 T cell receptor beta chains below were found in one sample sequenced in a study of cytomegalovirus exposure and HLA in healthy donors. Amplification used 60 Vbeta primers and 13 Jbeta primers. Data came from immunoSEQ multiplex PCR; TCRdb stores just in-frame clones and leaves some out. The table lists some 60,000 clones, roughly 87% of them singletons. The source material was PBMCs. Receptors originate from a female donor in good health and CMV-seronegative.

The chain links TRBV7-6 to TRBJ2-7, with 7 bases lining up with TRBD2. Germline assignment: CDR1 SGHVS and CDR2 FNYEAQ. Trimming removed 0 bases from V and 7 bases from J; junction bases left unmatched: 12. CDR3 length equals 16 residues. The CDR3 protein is CASSLASASGTKEQYF. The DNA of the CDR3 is TGTGCCAGCAGCTTAGCGTCAGCTAGCGGCACGAAGGAGCAGTACTTC.

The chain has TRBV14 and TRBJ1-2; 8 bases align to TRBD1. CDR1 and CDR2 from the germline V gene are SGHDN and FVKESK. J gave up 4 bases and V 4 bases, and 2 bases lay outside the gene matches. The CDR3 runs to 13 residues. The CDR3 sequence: CASSPGQVYGYTF. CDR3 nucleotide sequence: TGTGCCAGCAGCCCGGGACAGGTCTATGGCTACACCTTC.

As DNA, the CDR3 is TGTGCTAACAGCCACAACCCGCCCGCCGGGACACTCCAAGAGACCCAGTACTTC. It yields the protein CANSHNPPAGTLQETQYF. The chain is built from TRBV7-7 and TRBJ2-5, with D possibly matching TRBD1 (6 bases). Germline CDR1 SSHAT, CDR2 FNYEAQ (reference sequence). This CDR3 is built from 18 residues.

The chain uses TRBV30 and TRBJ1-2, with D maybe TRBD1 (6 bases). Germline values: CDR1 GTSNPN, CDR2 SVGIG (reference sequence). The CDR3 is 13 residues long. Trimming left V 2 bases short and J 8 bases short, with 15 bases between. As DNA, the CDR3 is TGTGCCTGGAGTCTCATAACAGGGTTGGGCTACACCTTC. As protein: CAWSLITGLGYTF.

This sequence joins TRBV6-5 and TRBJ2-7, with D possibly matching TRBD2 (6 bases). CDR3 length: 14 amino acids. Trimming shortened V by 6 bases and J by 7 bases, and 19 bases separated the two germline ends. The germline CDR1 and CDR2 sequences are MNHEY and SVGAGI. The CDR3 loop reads CASSPGLAFGEQYF. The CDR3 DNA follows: TGTGCCAGCAGCCCGGGGCTAGCGTTCGGAGAGCAGTACTTC.

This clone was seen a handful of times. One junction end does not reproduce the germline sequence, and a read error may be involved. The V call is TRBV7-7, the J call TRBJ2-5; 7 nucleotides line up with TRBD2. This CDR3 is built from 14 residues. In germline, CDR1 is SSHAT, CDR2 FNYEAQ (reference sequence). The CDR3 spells CASSLGGRAETQYF. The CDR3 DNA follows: TGTGCTAGCAGCTTAGGAGGGAGGGCCGAGACCCAGTACTTC.

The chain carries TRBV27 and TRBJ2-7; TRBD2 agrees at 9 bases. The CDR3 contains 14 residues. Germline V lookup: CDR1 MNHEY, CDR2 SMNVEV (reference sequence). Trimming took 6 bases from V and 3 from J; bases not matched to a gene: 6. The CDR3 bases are TGTGCCAGCAGCCGTAGCGGGGGTTTCTACGAGCAGTACTTC. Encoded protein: CASSRSGGFYEQYF.

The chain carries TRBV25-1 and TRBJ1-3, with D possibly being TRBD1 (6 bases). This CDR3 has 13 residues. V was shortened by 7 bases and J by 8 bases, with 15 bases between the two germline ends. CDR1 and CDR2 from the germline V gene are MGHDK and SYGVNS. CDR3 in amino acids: CASIKGGGDTIYF. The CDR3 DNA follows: TGTGCCAGCATCAAGGGGGGGGGAGACACCATATATTTT.

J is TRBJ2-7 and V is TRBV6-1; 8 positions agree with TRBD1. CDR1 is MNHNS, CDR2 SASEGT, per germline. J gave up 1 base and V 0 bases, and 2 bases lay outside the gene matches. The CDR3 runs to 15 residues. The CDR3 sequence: CASSEAGQASYEQYF. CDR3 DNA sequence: TGTGCCAGCAGTGAAGCGGGACAGGCGTCCTACGAGCAGTACTTC.

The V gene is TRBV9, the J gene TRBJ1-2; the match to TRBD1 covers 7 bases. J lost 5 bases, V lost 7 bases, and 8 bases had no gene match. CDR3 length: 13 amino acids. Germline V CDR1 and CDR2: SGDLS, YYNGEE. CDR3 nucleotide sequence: TGTGCCAGCTCTAGCGGGACAGATTATGGCTACACCTTC. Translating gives CASSSGTDYGYTF.

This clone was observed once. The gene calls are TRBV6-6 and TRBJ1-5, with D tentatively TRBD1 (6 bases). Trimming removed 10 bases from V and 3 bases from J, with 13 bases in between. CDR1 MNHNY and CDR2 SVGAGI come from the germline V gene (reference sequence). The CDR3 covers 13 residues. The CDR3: CATLDRHNQPQHF. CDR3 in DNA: TGTGCCACCCTCGACAGGCACAATCAGCCCCAGCATTTT.

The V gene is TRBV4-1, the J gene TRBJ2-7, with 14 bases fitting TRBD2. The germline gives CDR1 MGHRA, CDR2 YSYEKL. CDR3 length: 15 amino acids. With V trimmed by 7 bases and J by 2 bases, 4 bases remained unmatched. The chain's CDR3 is CASTRLAGGAYEQYF. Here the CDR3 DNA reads TGCGCCAGCACTCGACTAGCGGGGGGGGCCTACGAGCAGTACTTC.

CDR3 DNA: TGTGCCAGCAGTCAGGACAGGGGACAGACCCAGTACTTC. Its translation: CASSQDRGQTQYF. The chain links TRBV28 to TRBJ2-5, with 9 bases identical to TRBD1. Germline V gene lookup returns CDR1 MDHEN and CDR2 SYDVKM. V lost 5 bases to trimming and J lost 6 bases; unmatched junction nucleotides: 4. CDR3 length equals 13 residues.

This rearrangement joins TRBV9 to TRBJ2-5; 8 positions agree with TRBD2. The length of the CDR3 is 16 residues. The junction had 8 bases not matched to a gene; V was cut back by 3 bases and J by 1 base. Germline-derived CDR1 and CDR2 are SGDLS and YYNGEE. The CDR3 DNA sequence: TGTGCCAGCAGCGGGGATTTAGCGGGGCTCCAAGAGACCCAGTACTTC. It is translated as CASSGDLAGLQETQYF.

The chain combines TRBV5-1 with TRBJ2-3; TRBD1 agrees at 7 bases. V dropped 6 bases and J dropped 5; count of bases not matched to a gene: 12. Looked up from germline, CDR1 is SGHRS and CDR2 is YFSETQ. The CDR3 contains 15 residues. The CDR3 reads CASTSDRPSLDTQYF. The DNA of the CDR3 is TGCGCCAGCACTTCGGACAGGCCATCCCTAGATACGCAGTATTTT.

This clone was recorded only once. The CDR3 loop reads CASSLTLAGGAEQYF. The DNA of the CDR3 is TGTGCCAGCAGTCTAACATTAGCGGGAGGGGCCGAGCAGTACTTC. The V call is TRBV27, the J call TRBJ2-7; TRBD2 matches at 11 bases. Germline V lookup: CDR1 MNHEY, CDR2 SMNVEV (reference sequence). Trimming removed 5 bases from V and 6 bases from J; junction bases left unmatched: 9. The CDR3 is made up of 15 amino acids.

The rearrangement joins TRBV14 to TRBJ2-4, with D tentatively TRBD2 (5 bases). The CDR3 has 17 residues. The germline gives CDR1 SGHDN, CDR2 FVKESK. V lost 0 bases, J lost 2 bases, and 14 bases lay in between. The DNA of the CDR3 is TGTGCCAGCAGCCAAGATCGTTACAGAGGGTCCAAAAACATTCAGTACTTC. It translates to CASSQDRYRGSKNIQYF.

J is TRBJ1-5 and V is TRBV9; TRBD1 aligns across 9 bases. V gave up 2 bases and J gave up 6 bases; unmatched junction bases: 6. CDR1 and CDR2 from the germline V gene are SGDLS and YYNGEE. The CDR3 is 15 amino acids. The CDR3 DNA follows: TGTGCCAGCAGCGTGGACGGACAGGGGAGTCAGCCCCAGCATTTT. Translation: CASSVDGQGSQPQHF. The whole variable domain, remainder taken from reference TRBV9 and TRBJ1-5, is DSGVTQTPKHLITATGQRVTLRCSPRSGDLSVYWYQQSLDQGLQFLIQYYNGEERAKGNILERFSAQQFPDLHSELNLSSLELGDSALYFCASSVDGQGSQPQHFGDGTRLSIL.

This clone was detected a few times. The CDR3 sequence is CASEKGQGQFNEQFF. The DNA of the CDR3 is TGTGCCAGCGAGAAGGGACAGGGTCAGTTCAATGAGCAGTTCTTC. V gene TRBV2 combines with J gene TRBJ2-1; the match to TRBD1 covers 9 bases. The V and J ends lost 8 bases and 6 bases, in that order; junction bases with no gene match: 11. Germline V gives CDR1 SNHLY, CDR2 FYNNEI. The length of the CDR3 is 15 residues. Combining the CDR3 with reference TRBV2 and TRBJ2-1 gives the whole variable domain EPEVTQTPSHQVTQMGQEVILRCVPISNHLYFYWYRQILGQKVEFLVSFYNNEISEKSEIFDDQFSVERPDGSNFTLKIRSTKLEDSAMYFCASEKGQGQFNEQFFGPGTRLTVL.

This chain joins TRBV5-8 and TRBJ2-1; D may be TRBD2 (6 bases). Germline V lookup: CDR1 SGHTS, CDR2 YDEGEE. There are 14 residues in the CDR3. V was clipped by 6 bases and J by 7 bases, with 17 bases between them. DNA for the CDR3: TGTGCCAGCACCGCGGGGATGTTGCTGAATGAGCAGTTCTTC. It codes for CASTAGMLLNEQFF. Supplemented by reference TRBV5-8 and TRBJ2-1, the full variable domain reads EAGVTQSPTHLIKTRGQQATLRCSPISGHTSVYWYQQALGLGLQFLLWYDEGEERNRGNFPPRFSGRQFPNYSSELNVNALELEDSALYLCASTAGMLLNEQFFGPGTRLTVL.

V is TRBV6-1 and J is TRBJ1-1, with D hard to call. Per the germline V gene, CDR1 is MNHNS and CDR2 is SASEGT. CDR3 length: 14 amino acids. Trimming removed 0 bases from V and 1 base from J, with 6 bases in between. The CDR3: CASSEAGWNTEAFF. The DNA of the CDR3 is TGTGCCAGCAGTGAAGCCGGGTGGAACACTGAAGCTTTCTTT.

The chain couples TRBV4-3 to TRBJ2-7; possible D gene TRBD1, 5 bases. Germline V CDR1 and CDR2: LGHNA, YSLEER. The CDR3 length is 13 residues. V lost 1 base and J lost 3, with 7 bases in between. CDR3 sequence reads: CASSQVQGYEQYF. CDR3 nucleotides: TGCGCCAGCAGCCAAGTTCAGGGCTACGAGCAGTACTTC.

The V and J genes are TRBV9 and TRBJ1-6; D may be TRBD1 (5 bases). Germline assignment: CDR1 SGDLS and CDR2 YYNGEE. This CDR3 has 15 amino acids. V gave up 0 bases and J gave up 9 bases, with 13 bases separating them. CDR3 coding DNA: TGTGCCAGCAGCGTAGCCCCAGGGTCAAGTTCACCCCTCCACTTT. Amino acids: CASSVAPGSSSPLHF.

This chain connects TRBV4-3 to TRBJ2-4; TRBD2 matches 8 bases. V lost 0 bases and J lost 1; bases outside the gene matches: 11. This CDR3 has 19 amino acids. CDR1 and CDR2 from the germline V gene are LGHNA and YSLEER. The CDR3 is CASSQEFGSGGAAKNIQYF. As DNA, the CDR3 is TGCGCCAGCAGCCAAGAATTCGGGTCCGGGGGGGCGGCCAAAAACATTCAGTACTTC.

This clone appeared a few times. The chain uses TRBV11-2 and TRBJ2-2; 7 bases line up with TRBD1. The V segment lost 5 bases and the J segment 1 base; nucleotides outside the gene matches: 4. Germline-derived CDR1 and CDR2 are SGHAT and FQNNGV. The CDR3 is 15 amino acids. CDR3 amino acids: CASSLRTGNTGELFF. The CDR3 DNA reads TGTGCCAGCAGCCTCCGGACAGGGAACACCGGGGAGCTGTTTTTT.

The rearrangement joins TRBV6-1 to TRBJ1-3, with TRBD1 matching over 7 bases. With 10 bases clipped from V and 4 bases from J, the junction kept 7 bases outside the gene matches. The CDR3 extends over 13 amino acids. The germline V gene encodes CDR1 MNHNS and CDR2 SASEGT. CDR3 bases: TGTGCCACCACGACAGGGCTCGGAAACACCATATATTTT. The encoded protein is CATTTGLGNTIYF.

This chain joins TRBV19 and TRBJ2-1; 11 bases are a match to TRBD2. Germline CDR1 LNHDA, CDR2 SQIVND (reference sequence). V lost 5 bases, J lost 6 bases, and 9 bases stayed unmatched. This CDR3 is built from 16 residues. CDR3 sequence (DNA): TGTGCCAGTAGTCCGCGACTAGCGGGATTTAGCAATGAGCAGTTCTTC. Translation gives CASSPRLAGFSNEQFF.

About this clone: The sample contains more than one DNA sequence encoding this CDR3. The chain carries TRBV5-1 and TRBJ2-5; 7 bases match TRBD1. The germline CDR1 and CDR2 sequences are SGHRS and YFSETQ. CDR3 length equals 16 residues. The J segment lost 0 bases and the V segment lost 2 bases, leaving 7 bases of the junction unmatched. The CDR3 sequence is CASSLVTGVYQETQYF. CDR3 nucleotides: TGCGCCAGCAGCTTAGTAACAGGGGTGTACCAAGAGACCCAGTACTTC.

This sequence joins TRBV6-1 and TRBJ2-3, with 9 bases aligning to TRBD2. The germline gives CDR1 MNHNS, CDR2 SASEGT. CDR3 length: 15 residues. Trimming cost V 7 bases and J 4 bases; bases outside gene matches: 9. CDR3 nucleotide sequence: TGTGCCAGCATTACACTAGCGGGTAATCCAGATACGCAGTATTTT. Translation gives CASITLAGNPDTQYF.